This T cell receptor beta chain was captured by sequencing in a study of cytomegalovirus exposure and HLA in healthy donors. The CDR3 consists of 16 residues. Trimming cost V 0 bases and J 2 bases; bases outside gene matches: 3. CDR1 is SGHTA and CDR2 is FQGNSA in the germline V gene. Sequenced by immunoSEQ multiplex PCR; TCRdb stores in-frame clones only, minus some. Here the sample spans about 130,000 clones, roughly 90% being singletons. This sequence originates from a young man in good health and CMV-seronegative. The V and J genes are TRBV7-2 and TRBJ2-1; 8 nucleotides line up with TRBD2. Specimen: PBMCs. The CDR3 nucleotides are TGTGCCAGCAGCTTAGCTTCGGGAGGGGCCTACAATGAGCAGTTCTTC. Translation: CASSLASGGAYNEQFF.